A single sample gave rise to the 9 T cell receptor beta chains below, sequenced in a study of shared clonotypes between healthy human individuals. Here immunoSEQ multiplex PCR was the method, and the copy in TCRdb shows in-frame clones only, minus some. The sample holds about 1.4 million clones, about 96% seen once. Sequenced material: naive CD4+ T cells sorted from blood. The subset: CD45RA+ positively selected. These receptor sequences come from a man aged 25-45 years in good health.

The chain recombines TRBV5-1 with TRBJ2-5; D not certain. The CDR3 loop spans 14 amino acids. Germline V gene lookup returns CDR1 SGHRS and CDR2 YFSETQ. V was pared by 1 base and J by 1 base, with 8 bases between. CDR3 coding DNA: TGCGCCAGCAGCTTGTCACAGATCCAAGAGACCCAGTACTTC. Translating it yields CASSLSQIQETQYF.

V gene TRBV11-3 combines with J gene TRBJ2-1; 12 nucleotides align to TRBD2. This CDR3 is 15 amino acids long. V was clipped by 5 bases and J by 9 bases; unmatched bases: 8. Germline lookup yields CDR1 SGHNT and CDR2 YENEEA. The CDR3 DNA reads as TGTGCCAGCAGCGGGAGGACTAGCGGGATACCTGAGCAGTTCTTC. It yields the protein CASSGRTSGIPEQFF.

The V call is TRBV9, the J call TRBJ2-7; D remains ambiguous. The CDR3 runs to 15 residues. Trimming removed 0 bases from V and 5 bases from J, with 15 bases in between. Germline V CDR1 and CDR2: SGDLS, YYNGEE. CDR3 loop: CASSVAPSPPHEQYF. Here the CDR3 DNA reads TGTGCCAGCAGCGTAGCTCCATCCCCCCCCCACGAGCAGTACTTC.

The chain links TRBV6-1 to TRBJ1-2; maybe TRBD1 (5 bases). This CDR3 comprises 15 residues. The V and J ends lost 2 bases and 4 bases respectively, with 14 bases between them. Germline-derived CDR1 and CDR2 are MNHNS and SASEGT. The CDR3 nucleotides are TGTGCCAGCAGTGAATCGGGGACTGCCGCCTATGGCTACACCTTC. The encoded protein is CASSESGTAAYGYTF.

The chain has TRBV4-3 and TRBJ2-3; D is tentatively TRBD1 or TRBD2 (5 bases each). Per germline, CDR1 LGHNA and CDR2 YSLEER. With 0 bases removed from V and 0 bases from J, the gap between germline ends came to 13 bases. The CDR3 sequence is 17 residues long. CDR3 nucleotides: TGCGCCAGCAGCCAAGATCCGTACGGGGCGAGCACAGATACGCAGTATTTT. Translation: CASSQDPYGASTDTQYF.

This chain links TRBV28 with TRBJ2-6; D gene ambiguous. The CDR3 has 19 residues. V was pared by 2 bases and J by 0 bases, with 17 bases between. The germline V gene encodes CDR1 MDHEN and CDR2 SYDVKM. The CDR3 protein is CASSLPPIGPLSGANVLTF. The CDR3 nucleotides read TGTGCCAGCAGTTTACCCCCGATCGGCCCCCTCTCTGGGGCCAACGTCCTGACTTTC.

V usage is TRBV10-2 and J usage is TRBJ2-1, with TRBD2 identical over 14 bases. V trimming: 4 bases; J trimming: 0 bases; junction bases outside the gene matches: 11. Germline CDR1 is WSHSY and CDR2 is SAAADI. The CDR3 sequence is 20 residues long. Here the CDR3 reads CASSGGGLAGVGSSYNEQFF. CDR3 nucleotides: TGCGCCAGCAGTGGAGGGGGACTAGCGGGAGTGGGGAGCTCCTACAATGAGCAGTTCTTC.

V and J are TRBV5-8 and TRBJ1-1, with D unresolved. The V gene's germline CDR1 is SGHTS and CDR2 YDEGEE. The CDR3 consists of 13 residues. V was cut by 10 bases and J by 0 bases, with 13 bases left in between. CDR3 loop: CADESQLNTEAFF. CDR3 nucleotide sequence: TGTGCCGACGAGTCTCAGTTGAACACTGAAGCTTTCTTT.

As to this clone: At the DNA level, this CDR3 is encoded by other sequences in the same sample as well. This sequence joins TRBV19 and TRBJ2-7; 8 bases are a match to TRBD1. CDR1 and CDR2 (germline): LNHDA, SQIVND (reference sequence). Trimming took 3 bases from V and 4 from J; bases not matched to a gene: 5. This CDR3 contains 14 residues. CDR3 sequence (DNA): TGTGCCAGTAGTATTGGGACAGGATATTACGAGCAGTACTTC. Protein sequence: CASSIGTGYYEQYF.